Here is one T cell receptor beta chain with its context. The data were taken from a study of cytomegalovirus exposure and HLA in healthy donors. Germline V gene lookup returns CDR1 SQVTM and CDR2 ANQGSEA. The germline V and J ends were trimmed by 4 bases and 2 bases, with 14 bases remaining between them. CDR3 length: 14 amino acids. The PCR was carried out with 60 Vbeta primers and 13 Jbeta primers. TCRdb keeps only in-frame clones here, not all; method: immunoSEQ multiplex PCR. The repertoire holds roughly 160,000 clones, with approximately 80% as singletons. The source is a woman aged 45-60 years in good health and CMV-seropositive. The source material was PBMCs. The V call is TRBV29-1, the J call TRBJ1-1; D might be TRBD1 (6 bases). The chain's CDR3 is CSVGGLGGNTEAFF. The CDR3, as DNA: TGCAGCGTTGGGGGATTAGGGGGAAACACTGAAGCTTTCTTT. Using reference TRBV29-1 and TRBJ1-1 for the parts outside the CDR3, the full variable domain is SAVISQKPSRDICQRGTSLTIQCQVDSQVTMMFWYRQQPGQSLTLIATANQGSEATYESGFVIDKFPISRPNLTFSTLTVSNMSPEDSSIYLCSVGGLGGNTEAFFGQGTRLTVV.